This entry concerns a single T cell receptor (beta chain). What antigen it recognizes has not been identified. No qualities accompany the bases; no much larger clone lies one base away. The immunoSEQ Assay was used to sequence TCRbeta CDR3 regions. After extraction, genomic DNA underwent amplification by bias-controlled multiplex PCR, followed by high-throughput sequencing. The study's processing was this. To quantify the absolute abundance of each unique TCRbeta CDR3 region, sequences were collapsed and filtered. T cell fraction was estimated by normalizing TCRbeta template counts to usable DNA, which was measured by amplifying reference genes present in all nucleated cells. Repertoire TCRs were annotated as SARS-CoV-2-specific when V gene, CDR3 amino acid sequence and J gene were exactly matched to a known reactive TCR set. The reference SARS-CoV-2 TCR set was derived from MIRA and filtered for enrichment in COVID-19-positive ImmuneCODE repertoires, a step that removed public or cross-reactive TCRs. Based on the MIRA antigens, annotated TCRs were further analysed at the level of specific ORF or position within ORF. Depth was the summed frequency of annotated unique rearrangements, while breadth was defined as annotated unique rearrangements over total unique productive rearrangements. Two-sided Wilcoxon rank-sum tests were used to compare TCR breadth between groups. This is the immuneACCESS table as TCRdb keeps it, with only in-frame sequences that have V and J called. A part of the clones is gone; compared with another copy, unresolved V genes explain less than half, and the rest is unexplained. V, J and clone size were drawn from that table, and D and trimming were deduced from the DNA. The sample table lists some 450,000 clones, roughly 87% of them with a count of one. The ten largest clones take up roughly 3.9% of the sample.

This record comes from a study of Ad26.COV2.S vaccination and SARS-CoV-2 variants (dated by TCRdb to the early 2020s). For the study in its entirety: Donors in the vaccine arm were drawn from COV1001, a multicentre, randomized, double-blind, placebo-controlled phase I-IIa trial testing Ad26.COV2.S in healthy adults. Investigators remained blinded to trial group allocation during experiments and outcome assessment. Ad26.COV2.S was administered intramuscularly at 5 x 10^10 or 1 x 10^11 viral particles, either as a single shot or as two shots given 56 days apart. The TCR-sequenced set comprised around 30 samples: around 20 Ad26.COV2.S vaccine recipients, 5 placebo recipients and 8 SARS-CoV-2 convalescent individuals. Trial participants were randomized into five groups of five: low-dose or high-dose Ad26.COV2.S given once or twice, or placebo on both occasions. Sequencing of the TCRbeta repertoire served to evaluate the specificity and breadth of SARS-CoV-2-reactive T cell receptors following Ad26.COV2.S vaccination. What the study reported, not specific to this receptor: Vaccine and placebo recipients had similar non-spike TCR breadth, a finding consistent with the vaccine containing only spike. The study was not powered to compare responses between vaccine doses or regimens. Ad26.COV2.S recipients had higher spike-specific TCR breadth than placebo recipients (P = 0.0014). After vaccination, substantial breadth of spike-specific CD8+ and CD4+ T cell responses was reported. The authors noted that total T cell responses may have been underestimated by the TCR breadth and depth analyses.

In the germline V gene, CDR1 corresponds to SGHDT and CDR2 to YYEEEE. The CDR3 starts with the cysteine, ends with the phenylalanine, and has 14 residues. The DNA shown is the 42-base CDR3, in frame from base 1. V is pared back by 4 bases and J by 2 bases, with 7 bases lying between the germline termini. Explained via the paper, the treatment or condition label denotes: 19 received Ad26.COV2.S at low or high dose, single or two shots; about 5 received placebo; per-sample allocation not given. For vaccine and placebo recipients, the sequenced repertoires came from samples collected on day 63 after the first injection. Between 29 July and 7 August 2020, Cohort 1b enrolled about two dozen adults aged 18-55 years at one site in Boston, USA. Ad26.COV2.S consisted of a replication-incompetent adenovirus type 26 vector by which a prefusion-stabilized SARS-CoV-2 spike protein from the original Wuhan strain was expressed.

The sequence was collected from a person between 18 and 65 years old who received the Ad26.COV2.S COVID-19 vaccine or a placebo. This material consisted of peripheral blood, taken in a trial of Ad26.COV2.S vaccine versus placebo. The sequence joins TRBV5-6 to TRBJ2-6, with the D gene call left open. At the DNA level, the sequence is TGTGCCAGCAGCGAGCTTACTGGGGCCAACGTCCTGACTTTC. The encoded protein is CASSELTGANVLTF.